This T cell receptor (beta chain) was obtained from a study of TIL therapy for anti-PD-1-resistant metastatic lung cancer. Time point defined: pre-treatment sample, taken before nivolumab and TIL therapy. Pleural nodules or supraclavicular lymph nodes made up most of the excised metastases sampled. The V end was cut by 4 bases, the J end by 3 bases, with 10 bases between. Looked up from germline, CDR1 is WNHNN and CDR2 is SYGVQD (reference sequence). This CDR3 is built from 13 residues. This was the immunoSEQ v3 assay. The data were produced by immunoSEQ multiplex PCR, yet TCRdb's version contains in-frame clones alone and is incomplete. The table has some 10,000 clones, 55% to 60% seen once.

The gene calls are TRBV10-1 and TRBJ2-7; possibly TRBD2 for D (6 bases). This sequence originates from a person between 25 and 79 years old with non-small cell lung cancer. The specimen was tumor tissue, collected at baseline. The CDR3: CASSASGDYEQYF. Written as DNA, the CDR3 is TGCGCCAGCAGTGCCTCGGGGGACTACGAGCAGTACTTC.